This T cell receptor (beta chain) was recorded in a study of blood T cell repertoires in COVID-19. The overall study: From the United States, Italy and Spain came samples of acute and convalescent COVID-19.

Generated by immunoSEQ multiplex PCR, the TCRdb table keeps only in-frame clones and is missing some. The sample comprises about 31,000 clones, more than 75% of which are singletons, and less than 10% rests with the top ten. This clone was observed once. Germline assignment: CDR1 SGHKS and CDR2 YYEKEE (reference sequence). Trimming pared 1 base from V and 1 base from J, leaving 10 bases between. This CDR3 comprises 15 residues. Sequenced: peripheral blood. The gene calls are TRBV5-5 and TRBJ2-3; a weak D match, TRBD1 (6 bases). This receptor was obtained from a man aged 70 or older with active or convalescent COVID-19. The CDR3 sequence: CASSLIGTRTDTQYF. In DNA form, the CDR3 reads TGTGCCAGCAGCTTGATCGGGACACGCACAGATACGCAGTATTTT.